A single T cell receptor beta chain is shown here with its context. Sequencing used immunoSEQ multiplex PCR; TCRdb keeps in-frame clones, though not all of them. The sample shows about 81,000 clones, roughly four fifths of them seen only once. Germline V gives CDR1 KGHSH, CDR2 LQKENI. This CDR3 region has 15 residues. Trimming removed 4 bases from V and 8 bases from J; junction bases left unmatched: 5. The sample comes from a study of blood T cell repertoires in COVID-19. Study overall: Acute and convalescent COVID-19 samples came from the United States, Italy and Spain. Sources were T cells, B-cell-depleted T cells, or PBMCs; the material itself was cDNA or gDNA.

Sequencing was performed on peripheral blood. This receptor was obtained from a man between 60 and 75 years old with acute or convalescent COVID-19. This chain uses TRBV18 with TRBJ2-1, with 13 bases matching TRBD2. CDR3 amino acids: CASSRTSGSLDEQFF. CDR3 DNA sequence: TGTGCCAGCTCACGGACTAGCGGGAGCCTCGATGAGCAGTTCTTC.